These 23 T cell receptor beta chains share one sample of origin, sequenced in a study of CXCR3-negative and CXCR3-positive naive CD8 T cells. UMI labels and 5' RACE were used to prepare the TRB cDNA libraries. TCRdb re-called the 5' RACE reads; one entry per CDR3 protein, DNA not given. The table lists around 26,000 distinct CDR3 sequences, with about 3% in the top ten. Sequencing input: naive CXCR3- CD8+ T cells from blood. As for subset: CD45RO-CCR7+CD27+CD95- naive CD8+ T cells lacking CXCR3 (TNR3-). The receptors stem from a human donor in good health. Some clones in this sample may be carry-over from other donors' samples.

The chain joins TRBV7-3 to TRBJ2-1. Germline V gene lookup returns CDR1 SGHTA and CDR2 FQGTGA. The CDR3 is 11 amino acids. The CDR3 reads CASSVGNEQFF.

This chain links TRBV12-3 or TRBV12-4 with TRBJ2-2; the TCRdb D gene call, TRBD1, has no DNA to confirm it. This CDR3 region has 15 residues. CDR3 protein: CASSLGQVNTGELFF.

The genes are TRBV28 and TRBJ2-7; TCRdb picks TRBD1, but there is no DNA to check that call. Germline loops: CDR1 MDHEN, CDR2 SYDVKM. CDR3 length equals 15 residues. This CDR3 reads CASSLSRGSSYEQYF.

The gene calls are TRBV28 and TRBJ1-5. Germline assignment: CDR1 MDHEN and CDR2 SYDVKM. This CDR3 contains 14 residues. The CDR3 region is CASSLFRSNQPQHF.

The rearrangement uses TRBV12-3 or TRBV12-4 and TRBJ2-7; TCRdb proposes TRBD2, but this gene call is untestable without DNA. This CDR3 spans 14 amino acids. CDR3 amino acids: CASSILAGGLDQYF.

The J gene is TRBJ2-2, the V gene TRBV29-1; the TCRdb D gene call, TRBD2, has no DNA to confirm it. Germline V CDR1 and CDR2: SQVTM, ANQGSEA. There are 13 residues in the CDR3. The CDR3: CSVVRENTGELFF.

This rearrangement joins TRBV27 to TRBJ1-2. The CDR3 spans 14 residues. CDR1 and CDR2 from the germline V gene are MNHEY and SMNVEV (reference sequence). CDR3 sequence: CASSFTGATYGYTF.

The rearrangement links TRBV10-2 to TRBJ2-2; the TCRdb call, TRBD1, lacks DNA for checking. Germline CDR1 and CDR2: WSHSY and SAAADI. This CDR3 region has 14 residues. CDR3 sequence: CASSEDRGRRELFF.

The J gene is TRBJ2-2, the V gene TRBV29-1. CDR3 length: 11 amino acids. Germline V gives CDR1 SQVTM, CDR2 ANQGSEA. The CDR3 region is CSLRLAGELFF.

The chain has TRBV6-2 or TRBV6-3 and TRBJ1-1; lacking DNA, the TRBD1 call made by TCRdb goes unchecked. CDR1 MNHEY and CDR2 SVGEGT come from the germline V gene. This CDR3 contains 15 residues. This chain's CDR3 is CASSPPTGMNTEAFF.

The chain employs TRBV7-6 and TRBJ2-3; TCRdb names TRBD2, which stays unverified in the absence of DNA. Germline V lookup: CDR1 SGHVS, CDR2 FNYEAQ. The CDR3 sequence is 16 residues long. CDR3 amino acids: CASSPILAGGTDTQYF.

CDR3 region: CASSSTGGGFGGELFF. The rearrangement joins TRBV11-2 to TRBJ2-2; the D call of TRBD2 rests on TCRdb alone, since no DNA is present to check it. Per the germline V gene, CDR1 is SGHAT and CDR2 is FQNNGV. The length of the CDR3 is 16 residues.

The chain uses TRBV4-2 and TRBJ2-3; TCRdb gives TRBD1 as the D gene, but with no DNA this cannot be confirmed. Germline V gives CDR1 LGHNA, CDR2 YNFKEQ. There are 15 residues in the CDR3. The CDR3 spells CASKTGGGDADTQYF.

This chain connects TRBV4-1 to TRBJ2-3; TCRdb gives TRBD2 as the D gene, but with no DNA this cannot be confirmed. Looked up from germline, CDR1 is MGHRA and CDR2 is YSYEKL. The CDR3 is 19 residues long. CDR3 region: CASSHTPWGLAGSTDTQYF.

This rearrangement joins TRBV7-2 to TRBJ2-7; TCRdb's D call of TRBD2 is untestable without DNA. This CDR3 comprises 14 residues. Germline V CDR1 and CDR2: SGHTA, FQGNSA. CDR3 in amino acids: CASSSFGPSYEQYF.

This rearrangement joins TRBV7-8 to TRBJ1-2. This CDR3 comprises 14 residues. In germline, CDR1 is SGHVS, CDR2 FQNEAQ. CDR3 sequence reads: CASSSGPGGQGYTF.

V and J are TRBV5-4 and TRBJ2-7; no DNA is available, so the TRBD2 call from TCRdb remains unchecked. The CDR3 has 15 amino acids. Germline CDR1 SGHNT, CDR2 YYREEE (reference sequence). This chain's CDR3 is CASSDIAGLTYEQYF.

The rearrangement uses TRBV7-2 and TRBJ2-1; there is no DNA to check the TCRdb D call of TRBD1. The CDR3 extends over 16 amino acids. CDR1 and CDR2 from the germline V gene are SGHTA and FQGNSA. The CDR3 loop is CASSLAGGPSYNEQFF.

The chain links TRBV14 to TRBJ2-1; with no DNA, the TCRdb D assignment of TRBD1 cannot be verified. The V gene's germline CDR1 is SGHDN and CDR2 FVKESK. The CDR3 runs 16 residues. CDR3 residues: CASSLGQGKAYNEQFF.

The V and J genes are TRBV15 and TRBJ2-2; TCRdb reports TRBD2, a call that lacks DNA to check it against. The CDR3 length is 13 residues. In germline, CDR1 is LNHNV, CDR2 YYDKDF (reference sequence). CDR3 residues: CATSGGGAGELFF.

CDR3 residues: CASSMDVRGYEQYF. The V gene is TRBV19, the J gene TRBJ2-7. The length of the CDR3 is 14 residues. CDR1 and CDR2 (germline): LNHDA, SQIVND (reference sequence).

The CDR3 is CASSSATRVESYEQYF. The chain carries TRBV7-9 and TRBJ2-7; TCRdb's D gene call, TRBD2, goes unchecked for lack of DNA. CDR3 length: 16 residues. Per the germline V gene, CDR1 is SEHNR and CDR2 is FQNEAQ (reference sequence).

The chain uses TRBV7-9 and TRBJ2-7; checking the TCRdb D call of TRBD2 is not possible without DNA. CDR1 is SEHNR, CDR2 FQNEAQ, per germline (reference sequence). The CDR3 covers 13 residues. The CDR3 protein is CASSQGLNYEQYF.